This T cell receptor beta chain was profiled in a study of blood T cell repertoires in COVID-19. The overall study: Acute and convalescent COVID-19 specimens originated in the United States, Italy and Spain. T cells, B-cell-depleted T cells, or PBMCs supplied cDNA or gDNA.

In germline, CDR1 is LGHDT, CDR2 YNNKEL (reference sequence). This CDR3 comprises 14 residues. The V and J ends lost 3 bases and 7 bases, in that order; junction bases with no gene match: 1. Authors' processing steps: Reference gene primers were amplified, and this amplification served to estimate nucleated cell counts. TCRdb keeps only in-frame clones here, not all; method: immunoSEQ multiplex PCR. The V and J calls and the clone size are those of that table, but D and trimming were determined from the DNA. The sample shows some 150,000 clones, just over 85% of them seen only once. V is TRBV3-1 (or the pseudogene TRBV3-2) and J is TRBJ1-6, with 9 bases that match TRBD1. This clonotype was sampled from a woman aged 60-75 years with acute or convalescent COVID-19. What was sequenced was peripheral blood. The CDR3 loop reads CASSHGQGNSPLHF. The CDR3 region has the DNA TGTGCCAGCAGCCACGGACAGGGGAATTCACCCCTCCACTTT.